These T cell receptor beta chains were read from a single sample in a study of response to subunit inactivated influenza vaccine. TCRdb reanalysed the RT-PCR reads using MiXCR and keeps one entry per CDR3 protein. The sample consists of 860,000 or so distinct CDR3 sequences, over 20% of them appearing once. The specimen was PBMCs from blood, collected less than 6 days after vaccination. Receptor source: a man aged 50 or older who received an inactivated influenza vaccine. The CDR3 runs from the conserved cysteine through the conserved F or W.

CDR3aa: CSASNGLEQYF; len: 11; j_gene: TRBJ2-7; v_gene: TRBV20-1
CDR3aa: CASSESTGITDTQYF; len: 15; j_gene: TRBJ2-3; v_gene: TRBV10-1
CDR3aa: CASSLVGTPLNYGYTF; len: 16; j_gene: TRBJ1-2; v_gene: TRBV7-2
CDR3aa: CASREDSPNTEAFF; len: 14; j_gene: TRBJ1-1; v_gene: TRBV12-3/TRBV12-4
CDR3aa: CASSPGGQTLYNEQFF; len: 16; j_gene: TRBJ2-1; v_gene: TRBV12-3/TRBV12-4
CDR3aa: CASSTPLAEFSGANVLTF; len: 18; j_gene: TRBJ2-6; v_gene: TRBV12-3/TRBV12-4
CDR3aa: CSARPGQGAPEQYF; len: 14; j_gene: TRBJ2-7; v_gene: TRBV20-1
CDR3aa: CSALTSGSGETQYF; len: 14; j_gene: TRBJ2-5; v_gene: TRBV20-1
CDR3aa: CASSLVQGRSDTQYF; len: 15; j_gene: TRBJ2-3; v_gene: TRBV5-1
CDR3aa: CASSLVRSYGTEAFF; len: 15; j_gene: TRBJ1-1; v_gene: TRBV5-6
CDR3aa: CSETDNTEAFF; len: 11; j_gene: TRBJ1-1; v_gene: TRBV20-1
CDR3aa: CASSPRPGLEQFF; len: 13; j_gene: TRBJ2-1; v_gene: TRBV18
CDR3aa: CASSRTEMGEQYF; len: 13; j_gene: TRBJ2-7; v_gene: TRBV7-6
CDR3aa: CASSLGDGEPYEQYF; len: 15; j_gene: TRBJ2-7; v_gene: TRBV12-3/TRBV12-4
CDR3aa: CASVGGFAGELFF; len: 13; j_gene: TRBJ2-2; v_gene: TRBV25-1
CDR3aa: CATSTTLAEETQYF; len: 14; j_gene: TRBJ2-5; v_gene: TRBV15
CDR3aa: CAISVGASGIPSYNEQFF; len: 18; j_gene: TRBJ2-1; v_gene: TRBV10-3
CDR3aa: CASSPMDGSYEQYF; len: 14; j_gene: TRBJ2-7; v_gene: TRBV18
CDR3aa: CASSDTGAQPQHF; len: 13; j_gene: TRBJ1-5; v_gene: TRBV10-2
CDR3aa: CATSPRWAGAQETQYF; len: 16; j_gene: TRBJ2-5; v_gene: TRBV15
CDR3aa: CAWSTETYEQYF; len: 12; j_gene: TRBJ2-7; v_gene: TRBV30
CDR3aa: CVTTGGGGDSNQPQHF; len: 16; j_gene: TRBJ1-5; v_gene: TRBV28
CDR3aa: CASSLQYPRGYTF; len: 13; j_gene: TRBJ1-2; v_gene: TRBV5-1